This T cell receptor beta chain was captured in a study of molecular identifiers for immune sequencing clone quantification. Study conclusions and caveats: Identical barcode-sharing TCR molecules could lead to underestimated sizes for highly expanded clones.

This clonotype has at least ten counts. The antigen remains unidentified. The V gene lost 4 bases and the J gene lost 9 bases, with 10 bases spanning the gap. The CDR3 sequence is 12 residues long. From germline, CDR1 is MDHEN and CDR2 SYDVKM. Using 10%, 30% or 50% RNA, naive CD8 libraries were derived from roughly 18,000 to 920,000 sorted cells. Sorting defined naive CD8 T cells as CD8+CD4-CCR7+CD45RA+. TCRdb re-derived calls from the PCR reads in MiXCR, one entry per CDR3 protein. The data hold some 320,000 distinct CDR3 sequences, with over 20% observed a single time. This chain connects TRBV28 to TRBJ1-5; D call uncertain. The clonotype originates from a human donor in good health. Some libraries in this study had Jurkat cell RNA spiked in. The specimen was naive CD8+ T cells from blood, with Jurkat cell RNA spiked in. Subset defined: FACS-sorted CD8+CD4-CCR7+CD45RA+ naive T cells. CDR3 coding DNA: TGTGCCAGCAGTTCTGATCAGTGGCCCCAGCATTTT. Protein sequence: CASSSDQWPQHF. The full variable domain, with the rest looked up from reference TRBV28 and TRBJ1-5, is DVKVTQSSRYLVKRTGEKVFLECVQDMDHENMFWYRQDPGLGLRLIYFSYDVKMKEKGDIPEGYSVSREKKERFSLILESASTNQTSMYLCASSSDQWPQHFGDGTRLSIL.